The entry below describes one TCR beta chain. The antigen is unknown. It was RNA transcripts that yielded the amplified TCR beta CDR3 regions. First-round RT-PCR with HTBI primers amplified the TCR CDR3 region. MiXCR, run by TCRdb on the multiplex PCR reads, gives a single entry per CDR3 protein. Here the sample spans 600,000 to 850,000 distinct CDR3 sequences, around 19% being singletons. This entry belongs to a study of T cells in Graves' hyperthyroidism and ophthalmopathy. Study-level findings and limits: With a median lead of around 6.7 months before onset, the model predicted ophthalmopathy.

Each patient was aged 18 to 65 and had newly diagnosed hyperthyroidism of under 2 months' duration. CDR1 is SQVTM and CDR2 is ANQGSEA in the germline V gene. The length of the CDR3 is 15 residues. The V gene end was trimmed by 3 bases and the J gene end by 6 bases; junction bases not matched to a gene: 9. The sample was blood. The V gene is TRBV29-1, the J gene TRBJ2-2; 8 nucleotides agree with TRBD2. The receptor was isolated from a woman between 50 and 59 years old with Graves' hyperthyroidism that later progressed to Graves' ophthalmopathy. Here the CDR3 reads CSVDMGTRSAGELFF. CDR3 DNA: TGCAGCGTTGATATGGGGACTAGGTCGGCCGGGGAGCTGTTTTTT.